This entry describes one TCR beta chain. Its specificity is unknown. The sample originates from a study of regulatory and conventional T cells in RAG deficiency. Study results and caveats: Omenn syndrome and CID/AS patients had around 100-fold fewer unique Treg TCR beta sequences, versus roughly 10-fold elsewhere. Patient subsets had shorter CDR3s; Omenn Treg-Tconv overlap exceeded 80%.

Method: immunoSEQ multiplex PCR; TCRdb's copy keeps in-frame clones and lacks some. The sample carries tens of thousands of clones, around 90% recorded once. V was clipped by 4 bases and J by 0 bases, with 8 bases between them. The CDR3 is 14 amino acids. Looked up from germline, CDR1 is MGHRA and CDR2 is YSYEKL. These same records also appear under a second study, on regulatory T cells. Per that paper: The primer mix had 52 TRBV and 13 TRBJ primers.

The source is a human donor in good health. The specimen sequenced was CD8+ T cells sorted from blood. This chain joins TRBV4-1 and TRBJ2-3; the D gene is possibly TRBD1 (6 bases). CDR3 sequence: CASSPDSSTDTQYF. CDR3 sequence (DNA): TGCGCCAGCAGCCCGGACAGTAGCACAGATACGCAGTATTTT.